The 10 T cell receptor beta chains presented below share a single source sample, sequenced in a study of blood T cells in healthy people across ages. Alongside a J-beta primer mix, a sample-barcoded 5' primer served in a second PCR lasting roughly 6 to 11 cycles. TCRdb recomputed calls from the 5' RACE reads with MiXCR, one row per CDR3 protein. The sample holds roughly 730,000 distinct CDR3 sequences, more than 50% seen once. Sequences were obtained from blood. These receptor sequences come from a man between 35 and 55 years old in good health.

DNA for the CDR3: TGTGCCAGCAGCGTAGACGGACAGAGCTCCTACAATGAGCAGTTCTTC. This translates into CASSVDGQSSYNEQFF. The V and J genes are TRBV9 and TRBJ2-1, with D maybe TRBD1 (6 bases). Germline V gives CDR1 SGDLS, CDR2 YYNGEE. This CDR3 comprises 16 residues. V was trimmed by 0 bases and J by 0 bases, leaving 10 bases between them.

The CDR3 bases are TGTGCCAGCAATGATTTTGGCAATGAGCAGTACTTC. It is translated as CASNDFGNEQYF. This chain links TRBV6-5 with TRBJ2-5, with D uncertain. Trimming took 7 bases from V and 11 from J, leaving 17 bases between them. CDR1 and CDR2 from the germline V gene are MNHEY and SVGAGI. This CDR3 comprises 12 residues.

This chain joins TRBV3-1 and TRBJ1-2; TRBD1 might be the D (5 bases). The ends were cut back, 4 bases at V and 1 base at J, with 13 bases in the middle. The CDR3 is 15 amino acids. Germline CDR1 is LGHDT and CDR2 is YNNKEL (reference sequence). CDR3 sequence: CASSPTKGSNYGYTF. CDR3 in DNA: TGTGCCAGCAGCCCCACCAAGGGGAGTAACTATGGCTACACCTTC.

This clonotype was seen more than once but under ten times. This sequence joins TRBV9 and TRBJ2-4, with D perhaps matching TRBD1 or TRBD2 (5 bases each). Germline V lookup: CDR1 SGDLS, CDR2 YYNGEE. This CDR3 is 14 amino acids long. Trimming removed 0 bases from V and 8 bases from J, with 12 bases in between. The CDR3 nucleotides are TGTGCCAGCAGCGTAGTAGGGGAGAAGGACATTCAGTACTTC. Its protein is CASSVVGEKDIQYF.

This clonotype was recorded only once. The genes are TRBV19 and TRBJ2-7, with TRBD1 matching over 9 bases. The CDR3 is 15 residues long. CDR1 and CDR2 from the germline V gene are LNHDA and SQIVND (reference sequence). V lost 5 bases, J lost 5 bases, and 10 bases stayed unmatched. The CDR3 sequence: CASSLTRDRDHEQYF. The CDR3 nucleotides are TGTGCCAGTAGTTTGACCCGGGACAGGGACCACGAGCAGTACTTC.

V and J are TRBV7-9 and TRBJ2-1; TRBD2 agrees at 8 bases. CDR1 and CDR2 from the germline V gene are SEHNR and FQNEAQ (reference sequence). V shed 6 bases and J 0 bases; nucleotides not matched to a gene: 7. The CDR3 contains 16 residues. CDR3 loop: CASSTVAGSSYNEQFF. The CDR3 DNA reads as TGTGCCAGCAGTACTGTAGCGGGGAGCTCCTACAATGAGCAGTTCTTC.

The J gene is TRBJ2-5, the V gene TRBV10-3; D gene ambiguous. The length of the CDR3 is 15 residues. Trimming took off 2 bases at V and 4 bases at J, with 14 bases between the two ends. Germline assignment: CDR1 ENHRY and CDR2 SYGVKD. The CDR3 DNA sequence: TGTGCCATCAGTGAGGCAGGAAACCCTTTAGAGACCCAGTACTTC. Translated: CAISEAGNPLETQYF.

This clonotype was seen only a few times. V gene TRBV7-2 combines with J gene TRBJ2-4; 10 bases map to TRBD2. The germline V gene encodes CDR1 SGHTA and CDR2 FQGNSA. CDR3 length: 16 residues. V lost 3 bases to trimming and J lost 8 bases; unmatched junction nucleotides: 10. CDR3 in amino acids: CASSLSGRGPVDIQYF. Here the CDR3 DNA reads TGTGCCAGCAGCTTGAGCGGGAGGGGGCCTGTGGACATTCAGTACTTC. The full variable domain, its missing parts supplied by reference TRBV7-2 and TRBJ2-4, is GAGVSQSPSNKVTEKGKDVELRCDPISGHTALYWYRQSLGQGLEFLIYFQGNSAPDKSGLPSDRFSAERTGGSVSTLTIQRTQQEDSAVYLCASSLSGRGPVDIQYFGAGTRLSVL.

This chain links TRBV27 with TRBJ1-1; D uncertain. CDR3 length: 14 residues. The germline V gene encodes CDR1 MNHEY and CDR2 SMNVEV (reference sequence). The ends were cut back, 2 bases at V and 4 bases at J, with 11 bases in the middle. CDR3: CASSLKEGFTEAFF. CDR3 coding DNA: TGTGCCAGCAGTTTAAAAGAGGGTTTCACTGAAGCTTTCTTT.

V is TRBV12-3 or TRBV12-4 and J is TRBJ2-3, with D possibly matching TRBD2 (6 bases). Trimming took 6 bases from V and 2 from J, leaving 21 bases between them. The CDR3 length is 17 residues. The CDR3 DNA is TGTGCCAGCAGGGTAGGGCCTAGCGCCGCCCCCACAGATACGCAGTATTTT. This codes for CASRVGPSAAPTDTQYF.